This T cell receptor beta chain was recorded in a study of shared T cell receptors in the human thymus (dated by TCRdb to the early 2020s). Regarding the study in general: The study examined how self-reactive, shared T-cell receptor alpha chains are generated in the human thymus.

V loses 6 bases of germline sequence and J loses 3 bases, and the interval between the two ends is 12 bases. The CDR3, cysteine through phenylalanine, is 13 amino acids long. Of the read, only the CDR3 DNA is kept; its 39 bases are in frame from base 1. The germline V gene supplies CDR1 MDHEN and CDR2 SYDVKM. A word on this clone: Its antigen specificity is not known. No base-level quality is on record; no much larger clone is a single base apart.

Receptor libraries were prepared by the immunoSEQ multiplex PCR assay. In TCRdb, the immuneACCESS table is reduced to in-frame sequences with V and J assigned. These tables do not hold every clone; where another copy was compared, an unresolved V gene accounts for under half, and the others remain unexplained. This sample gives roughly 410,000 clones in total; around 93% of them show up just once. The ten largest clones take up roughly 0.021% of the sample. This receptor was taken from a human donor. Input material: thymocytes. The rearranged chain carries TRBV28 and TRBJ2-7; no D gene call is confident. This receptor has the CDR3 CASRTAGFYEQYF. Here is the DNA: TGTGCCAGCAGGACGGCAGGATTCTACGAGCAGTACTTC.